Below are 2 T cell receptor beta chains sequenced from a single sample in a study of cytomegalovirus exposure and HLA in healthy donors. 60 Vbeta and 13 Jbeta primers were used in PCR. Some clones are missing from TCRdb's copy, which holds only in-frame ones; the method was immunoSEQ multiplex PCR. The sample shows just over 95,000 clones, approximately 72% of them seen only once. The material sequenced was PBMCs. These receptors were taken from a woman between 35 and 50 years old in good health and CMV-seropositive.

In its sample, this clone was seen a few times. The chain couples TRBV30 to TRBJ2-2; D is possibly TRBD2 (6 bases). The CDR3 extends over 15 amino acids. CDR1 GTSNPN and CDR2 SVGIG come from the germline V gene (reference sequence). V lost 1 base to trimming and J lost 3 bases, with 12 bases between them. The CDR3 is CAWSERRDDTGELFF. The CDR3 nucleotides read TGTGCCTGGAGTGAACGGCGGGATGACACCGGGGAGCTGTTTTTT.

V and J are TRBV11-2 and TRBJ1-2, with D tentatively TRBD1 (6 bases). The CDR3 has 14 amino acids. CDR1 and CDR2 (germline): SGHAT, FQNNGV. V gave up 5 bases and J gave up 3 bases, with 13 bases separating them. The CDR3, as DNA: TGTGCCAGCAGCAACATACAGGGAGACTATGGCTACACCTTC. This sequence encodes CASSNIQGDYGYTF.